Listed below are T cell receptor beta chains from one sample, sequenced in a study of human T cells and chemical hapten exposure. TCRdb called the RACE reads again in MiXCR, with one record for every CDR3 protein. This sample carries roughly 150,000 distinct CDR3 sequences, about a quarter of them seen once, and the ten largest clones take roughly 2.2%. The specimen comprised whole blood, sampled in connection with sensitization to the hapten diphenylcyclopropenone (DPC). These receptor sequences come from a woman aged 18-35 years with alopecia areata. Some clones in this sample may be carry-over from other donors' samples. Each CDR3 is given with its conserved first and last residue. A D gene is named only where the DNA matches it firmly.

TRBD2	TRBJ2-7	TRBV4-2	CASSPASGGAYEQYF
.	TRBJ2-7	TRBV29-1	CSVAAGTHEQYF
.	TRBJ1-1	TRBV15	CATSRDAPLGTEAFF
TRBD1	TRBJ1-2	TRBV5-4	CASSMDRVYGYTF
TRBD1	TRBJ2-7	TRBV9	CASGDSLATEQYF
.	TRBJ2-2	TRBV20-1	CSARGTWRNTGELFF
.	TRBJ1-1	TRBV6-5	CASNRGARSTEAFF
.	TRBJ2-1	TRBV28	CASNPGTDANNEQFF
.	TRBJ1-1	TRBV3-1	CASSQSNRAREAFF
TRBD1	TRBJ2-2	TRBV7-8	CASSFPGGAGTGELFF
.	TRBJ2-2	TRBV4-3	CASSQKYRSTGELFF
.	TRBJ2-6	TRBV4-3	CASSQVGGGTGANVLTF
TRBD2	TRBJ2-3	TRBV7-9	CASSLSLAGAADTQYF
.	TRBJ2-7	TRBV7-2	CASSSPPHEQYF
TRBD1	TRBJ2-1	TRBV29-1	CSVEDRGQGHNEQFF
.	TRBJ1-6	TRBV9	CASSVGQGGSPLHF
TRBD1	TRBJ2-7	TRBV4-1	CASSQRTGPNYEQYF
.	TRBJ2-5	TRBV29-1	CSAREAGKDETQYF
.	TRBJ2-3	TRBV7-2	CASSFLPRGYTDTQYF
TRBD2	TRBJ2-3	TRBV5-6	CASNMGLADTDTQYF
.	TRBJ1-5	TRBV7-3	CASSLRTDNQPQHF
.	TRBJ2-5	TRBV7-8	CASSLEAPETQYF
TRBD1	TRBJ1-2	TRBV29-1	CSVQRDRASLNYGYTF
TRBD1	TRBJ2-6	TRBV29-1	CSAAGGSGANVLTF
TRBD1	TRBJ2-7	TRBV10-3	CAISGQGLGVFEQYF
.	TRBJ2-3	TRBV7-8	CASSLFARQSTDTQYF
.	TRBJ2-7	TRBV5-4	CASSLGGRQYEQYF
.	TRBJ2-2	TRBV11-2	CASRLLSAGELFF
.	TRBJ2-4	TRBV6-2/TRBV6-3	CASSPTTRGNIQYF
.	TRBJ1-4	TRBV19	CASRQRRSATNEKLFF
TRBD1	TRBJ1-3	TRBV9	CASSGTGSGNTIYF
.	TRBJ1-1	TRBV30	CAWSVGTTEAFF
.	TRBJ1-1	TRBV15	CATSRGGMNTEAFF
.	TRBJ2-1	TRBV4-2	CASSQPTSNEQFF
TRBD1	TRBJ1-1	TRBV7-9	CATTGVGTEAFF
TRBD2	TRBJ2-1	TRBV20-1	CSARVSVGSSGSSYNEQFF
TRBD1	TRBJ2-7	TRBV20-1	CSARPGQGPYEQYF
.	TRBJ1-1	TRBV15	CATSRDGGQDAFF
.	TRBJ1-5	TRBV12-3/TRBV12-4	CASSSRVNQPQHF